What follows describes a single TCR beta chain. Its target antigen remains unknown. Qualities for individual bases were not recorded, and no much larger clone is one base off. The collaborating institutions used their own protocols to collect whole blood in K2EDTA tubes. For TCRbeta analysis, collaborators shipped samples in one of three forms: frozen whole blood, isolated PBMCs, or DNA extracted from either of those sample types. This entry is derived from a study of blood T cell repertoires in COVID-19 (dated by TCRdb to 2018 to 2021). Study-level background: Samples from collaborators originated in the United States, Italy and Spain and spanned both the acute and convalescent phases of COVID-19. The prospective study material was composed of cDNA or gDNA derived from T cells, B-cell-depleted T cells, or PBMCs. The dataset comprised deeply sampled blood TCRbeta repertoires from subjects exposed to, actively infected with, or recovered from COVID-19. A freely available public database, intended as a resource for researchers studying the immune response to SARS-CoV-2, is where the repertoires were released. The samples were drawn from the first 160 participants of the ongoing ImmuneRACE study and from over a thousand subjects provided by 6 global collaborators. Nearly every sample came with metadata listing a de-identified subject ID, COVID-19 status, age in years and sex. HLA class I and class II types, where available, came from metadata supplied by the sample provider rather than from assay-based typing. What the work shows at the level of the full study, not this receptor alone: Clinical and demographic metadata were provided uncurated, with the amount varying by source and participant.

The immunoSEQ Assay, a bias-controlled multiplex PCR, was used to amplify TCRbeta CDR3 regions from genomic DNA. The study's own analysis went as follows. The number of nucleated cells in each sample was estimated by amplification of reference gene primers within the assay. Sequence reads were collapsed and filtered to measure the absolute abundance of every unique TCRbeta CDR3 rearrangement. For each sample, productive Simpson clonality was calculated by taking the square root of Simpson's diversity index across productive rearrangements. TCRdb obtained this table from immuneACCESS and retained in-frame rearrangements with V and J assigned. These tables miss some clones; where compared with another copy, unresolved V genes account for less than half of the shortfall, and the remainder is unexplained. V, J and clone size are those of that table, while D and trimming were read from the DNA. This sample holds approximately 200,000 clones; roughly 80% were observed only once. The ten largest clones add up to 10% of the sample.

Including the terminal cysteine and phenylalanine, the CDR3 comprises 15 residues. Only the CDR3 portion is preserved as DNA: 45 bases, with reading frame beginning at the first base. From the germline V gene, CDR1 is SGHRS and CDR2 is YFSETQ. Trimming takes 4 bases from V and 3 bases from J, and the germline ends sit 14 bases apart. The source material was peripheral blood. The origin of this receptor is a woman older than 75 with acute or convalescent COVID-19. The sequence is built from TRBV5-1 and TRBJ2-1; the D gene is perhaps TRBD1, on 5 matching bases. The DNA sequence is as follows: TGCGCCAGCAGCGGGTCGTGGGGCCGCTACAATGAGCAGTTCTTC. This gives the protein CASSGSWGRYNEQFF. Joined to the reference TRBV5-1 and TRBJ2-1 proteins, this CDR3 gives the full variable domain: KAGVTQTPRYLIKTRGQQVTLSCSPISGHRSVSWYQQTPGQGLQFLFEYFSETQRNKGNFPGRFSGRQFSNSRSEMNVSTLELGDSALYLCASSGSWGRYNEQFFGPGTRLTVL.